This is a list of T cell receptor beta chains from one sample in a study of T cell repertoires in cytomegalovirus infection. TCRdb passed the reads through MiXCR, listing each CDR3 protein once. The repertoire holds some 150,000 distinct CDR3 sequences, with about 6.5% as singletons. Sequenced sample: PBMCs. The receptors were sampled from a human donor in good health (CMV status not recorded). Some clones in this sample may be carry-over from other donors' samples. Both conserved end residues are part of each CDR3. Fields, in order: V gene, J gene, CDR3 protein.

TRBV28	TRBJ1-2	CASSIHPGSPHYGYTF
TRBV5-1	TRBJ1-3	CASRKNSGTGDGNTIYF
TRBV15	TRBJ2-2	CATSRVRTGPGELFF
TRBV2	TRBJ2-1	CASKAGEVYNEQFF
TRBV28	TRBJ1-5	CASRRDRLNQPQHF
TRBV7-2	TRBJ2-1	CASSSRLAGDNEQFF
TRBV7-9	TRBJ2-5	CASSLAGQTGQETQYF
TRBV7-8	TRBJ1-3	CASSLGLRGFGNTIYF
TRBV7-2	TRBJ2-5	CASSTEVLAARWGETQYF
TRBV5-5	TRBJ1-6	CASSPGTGSNSPLHF
TRBV2	TRBJ2-1	CASTGPQGAYNEQFF
TRBV7-6	TRBJ1-3	CASSLVVVSPGNTIYF
TRBV2	TRBJ2-3	CASSARVDTQYF
TRBV9	TRBJ2-6	CASSREGSGANVLTF
TRBV12-3/TRBV12-4	TRBJ2-4	CASSLDHLGIQYF
TRBV24-1	TRBJ1-3	CATSVPGQRSPGNTIYF
TRBV29-1	TRBJ2-1	CSVGGLAGRNEQFF
TRBV28	TRBJ1-4	CASGGGFESEKLFF
TRBV11-3	TRBJ1-1	CASSSDRGPEAFF
TRBV2	TRBJ2-7	CASRAIRDRGPYEQYF
TRBV7-2	TRBJ2-3	CASSLTSEVTDTQYF
TRBV20-1	TRBJ1-2	CSAPGTGGDGYTF
TRBV10-3	TRBJ2-3	CAISESPIGTAFTDTQYF
TRBV11-1	TRBJ2-5	CASSTGPGQETQYF
TRBV18	TRBJ1-2	CASSPDRANYGYTF
TRBV29-1	TRBJ2-7	CSVAADPTGEQYF
TRBV7-9	TRBJ2-7	CASSRDRAAYEQYF
TRBV27	TRBJ2-7	CASSFRGYEQYF
TRBV7-2	TRBJ1-1	CASTGTGGLAFF
TRBV6-2/TRBV6-3	TRBJ1-2	CASSYNYGYTF
TRBV29-1	TRBJ1-1	CSVEAQVGTEAFF
TRBV19	TRBJ1-2	CASSYHSDYGYTF
TRBV5-1	TRBJ2-7	CASSATKVLDEQYF
TRBV9	TRBJ2-1	CASSVEAVVVGNEQFF
TRBV7-2	TRBJ2-2	CASSGQSTNTGELFF
TRBV3-1	TRBJ2-1	CASSPTSGGQNNEQFF
TRBV2	TRBJ1-1	CASRLDWNTEAFF
TRBV2	TRBJ1-2	CASSRLQGVGYTF
TRBV2	TRBJ1-2	CASTLGQGLGYTF
TRBV28	TRBJ1-2	CARRLWLGGPGYTF
TRBV7-2	TRBJ2-7	CASSLRRDRGSPYEQYF
TRBV7-2	TRBJ2-2	CASSVNTGGTGELFF
TRBV9	TRBJ2-1	CASSVGSGRINEQFF
TRBV29-1	TRBJ2-3	CSVEWGTDTQYF
TRBV11-2	TRBJ2-1	CASSFSEQFF
TRBV7-8	TRBJ2-1	CASSLELAGGAPLYNEQFF
TRBV7-9	TRBJ1-4	CASSLAATNEKLFF
TRBV7-6	TRBJ1-5	CASSRTGDSNQPQHF
TRBV7-9	TRBJ1-1	CASSVGQDTEAFF
TRBV2	TRBJ2-7	CASSEARGGRGEQYF
TRBV7-9	TRBJ2-7	CASRTGTGRSEQYF
TRBV28	TRBJ1-5	CASTLHSYTGLRGNQPQHF
TRBV12-3/TRBV12-4	TRBJ1-3	CASSLGTGGSGNTIYF
TRBV7-2	TRBJ2-3	CASSSKTSGGTDTQYF